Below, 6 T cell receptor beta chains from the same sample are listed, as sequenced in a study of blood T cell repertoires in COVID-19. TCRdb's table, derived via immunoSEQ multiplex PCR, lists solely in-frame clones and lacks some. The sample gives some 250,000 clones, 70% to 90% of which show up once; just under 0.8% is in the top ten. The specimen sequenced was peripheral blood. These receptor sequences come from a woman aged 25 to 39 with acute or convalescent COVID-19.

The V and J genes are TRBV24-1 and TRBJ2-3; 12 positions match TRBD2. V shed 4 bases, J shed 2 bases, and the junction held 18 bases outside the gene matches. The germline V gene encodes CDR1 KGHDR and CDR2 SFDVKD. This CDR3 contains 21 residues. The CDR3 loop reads CATSDATQLAGGPTATDTQYF. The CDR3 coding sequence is TGTGCCACCAGTGACGCCACGCAGCTAGCGGGAGGGCCAACAGCCACAGATACGCAGTATTTT.

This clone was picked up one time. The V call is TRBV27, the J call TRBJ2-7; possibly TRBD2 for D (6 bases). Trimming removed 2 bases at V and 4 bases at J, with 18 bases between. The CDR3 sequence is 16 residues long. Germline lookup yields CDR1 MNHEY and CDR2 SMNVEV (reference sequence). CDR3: CASSLGGGPLSYEQYF. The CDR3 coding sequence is TGTGCCAGCAGTTTAGGCGGAGGGCCCTTGAGTTACGAGCAGTACTTC.

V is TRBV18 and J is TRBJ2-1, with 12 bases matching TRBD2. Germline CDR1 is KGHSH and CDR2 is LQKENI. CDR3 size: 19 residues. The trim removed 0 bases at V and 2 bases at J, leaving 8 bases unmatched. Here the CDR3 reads CASSPPGGLAGGPYNEQFF. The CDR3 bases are TGTGCCAGCTCACCACCGGGGGGGCTAGCGGGAGGGCCCTACAATGAGCAGTTCTTC.

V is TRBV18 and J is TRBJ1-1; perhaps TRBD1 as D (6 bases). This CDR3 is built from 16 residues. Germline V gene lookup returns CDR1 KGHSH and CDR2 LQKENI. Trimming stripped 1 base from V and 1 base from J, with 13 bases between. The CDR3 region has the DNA TGTGCCAGCTCACCACGATCCCAGACAGGGAACACTGAAGCTTTCTTT. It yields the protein CASSPRSQTGNTEAFF.

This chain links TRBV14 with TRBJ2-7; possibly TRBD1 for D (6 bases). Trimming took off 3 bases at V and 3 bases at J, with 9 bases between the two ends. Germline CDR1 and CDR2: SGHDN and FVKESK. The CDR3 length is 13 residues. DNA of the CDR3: TGTGCCAGCAGCCAGGACAGCTTCTACGAGCAGTACTTC. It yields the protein CASSQDSFYEQYF.

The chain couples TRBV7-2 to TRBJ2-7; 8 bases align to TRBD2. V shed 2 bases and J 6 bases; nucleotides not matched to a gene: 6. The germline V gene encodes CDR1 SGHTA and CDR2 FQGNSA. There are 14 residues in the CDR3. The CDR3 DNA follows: TGTGCCAGCAGCTTAAACCTAGCGGGCACCGAGCAGTACTTC. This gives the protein CASSLNLAGTEQYF.